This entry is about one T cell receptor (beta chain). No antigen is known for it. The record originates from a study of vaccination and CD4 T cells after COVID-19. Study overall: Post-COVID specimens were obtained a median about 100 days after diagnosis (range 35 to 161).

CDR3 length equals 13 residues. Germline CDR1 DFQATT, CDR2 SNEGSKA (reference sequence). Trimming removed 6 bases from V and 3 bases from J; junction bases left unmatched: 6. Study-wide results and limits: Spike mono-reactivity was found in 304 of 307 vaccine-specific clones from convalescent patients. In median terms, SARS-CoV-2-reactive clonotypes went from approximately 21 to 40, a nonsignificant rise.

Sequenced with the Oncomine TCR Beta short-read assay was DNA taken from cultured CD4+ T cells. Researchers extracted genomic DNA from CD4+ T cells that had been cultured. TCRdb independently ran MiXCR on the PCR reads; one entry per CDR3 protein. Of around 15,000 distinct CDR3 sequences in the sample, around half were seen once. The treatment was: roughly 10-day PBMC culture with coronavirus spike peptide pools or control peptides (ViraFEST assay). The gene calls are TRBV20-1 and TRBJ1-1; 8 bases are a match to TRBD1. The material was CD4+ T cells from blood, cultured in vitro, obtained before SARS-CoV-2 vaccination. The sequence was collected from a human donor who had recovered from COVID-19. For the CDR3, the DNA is TGCAGTGCCGACGGACAGGGACACACTGAAGCTTTCTTT. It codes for CSADGQGHTEAFF.